Given below is one T cell receptor (beta chain) in context. Its antigen is currently unknown. The ends were cut back, 2 bases at V and 2 bases at J, with 15 bases in the middle. Looked up from germline, CDR1 is SGDLS and CDR2 is YYNGEE. The length of the CDR3 is 16 residues. This entry belongs to a study of T-cell memory formation after mild COVID-19. Regarding the study as a whole: Contracting CD8+ clones were enriched in EMRA, CD4+ mainly in CM and EM.

TCRdb re-called the 5' RACE reads through MiXCR, storing one row per CDR3 protein. Of 89,000 or so distinct CDR3 sequences listed, 9.5% to 15% were seen once; the top ten hold 41%. Material for sequencing was PBMCs or a T cell subset sorted from them (not recorded which). This chain connects TRBV9 to TRBJ2-3; D might be TRBD2 (7 bases). The receptor was derived from a man younger than 35 who had mild COVID-19 (a few samples of this study predate the infection). Cell type and time point are not known. CDR3 in amino acids: CASSVTGGGITDTQYF. In DNA form, the CDR3 reads TGTGCCAGCAGCGTGACAGGCGGGGGCATCACAGATACGCAGTATTTT.